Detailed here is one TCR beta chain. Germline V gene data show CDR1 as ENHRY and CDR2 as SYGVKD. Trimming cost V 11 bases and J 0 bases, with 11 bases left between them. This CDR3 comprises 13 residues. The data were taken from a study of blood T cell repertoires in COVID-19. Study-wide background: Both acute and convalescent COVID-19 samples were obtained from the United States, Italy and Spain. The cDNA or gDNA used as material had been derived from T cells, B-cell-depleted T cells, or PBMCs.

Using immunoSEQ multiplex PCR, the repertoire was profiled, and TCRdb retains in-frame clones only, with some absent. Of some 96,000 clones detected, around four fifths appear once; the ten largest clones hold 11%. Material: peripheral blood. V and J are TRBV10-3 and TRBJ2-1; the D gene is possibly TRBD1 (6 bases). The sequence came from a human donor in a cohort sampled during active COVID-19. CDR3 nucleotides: TGTGCCGTGGCAGGGGTCTCCTACAATGAGCAGTTCTTC. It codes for CAVAGVSYNEQFF.